Presented here are 19 T cell receptor beta chains from one specimen sequenced in a study of monozygotic twins with cystic fibrosis. The method was immunoSEQ multiplex PCR; TCRdb's version includes in-frame clones alone and lacks a portion of them. This sample carries around 35,000 clones, approximately 84% of them seen once, and the ten largest clones take around 1.5%. The sequenced sample consisted of blood. All receptors come from a girl aged 2-15 years with cystic fibrosis.

This clone was detected only once. This chain uses TRBV6-1 with TRBJ2-7; 8 nucleotides align to TRBD1. V was pared by 4 bases and J by 0 bases, with 8 bases of the junction left unmatched. Germline CDR1 reads MNHNS; CDR2 reads SASEGT. This CDR3 region has 16 residues. As DNA, the CDR3 is TGTGCCAGCAGTGCCTCAGGGGGCCCTAGCTCCTACGAGCAGTACTTC. Translated, it gives CASSASGGPSSYEQYF.

This sequence joins TRBV7-2 and TRBJ1-6; D gene uncertain. Germline V lookup: CDR1 SGHTA, CDR2 FQGNSA. This CDR3 has 14 amino acids. Trimming pared 1 base from V and 9 bases from J, leaving 10 bases between. The CDR3 region has the DNA TGTGCCAGCAGCTTAGTCCTCAGCGGTTCACCCCTCCACTTT. It encodes CASSLVLSGSPLHF.

This chain connects TRBV7-9 to TRBJ2-1; 7 bases are a match to TRBD1. The J segment lost 6 bases and the V segment lost 5 bases, leaving 4 bases of the junction unmatched. Germline CDR1 SEHNR, CDR2 FQNEAQ (reference sequence). The CDR3 runs 13 residues. CDR3 bases: TGTGCCAGCAGCCCGGACAGGTTCAATGAGCAGTTCTTC. Its translation is CASSPDRFNEQFF.

This clone has only one observation. The chain employs TRBV2 and TRBJ2-7; TRBD1 or TRBD2 may be the D gene (5 bases each). The germline V and J ends were trimmed by 2 bases and 3 bases, with 11 bases remaining between them. Germline CDR1 and CDR2: SNHLY and FYNNEI. The CDR3 contains 14 residues. For the CDR3, the DNA is TGTGCCAGCAGTGAATGGGGGAAAGGCTACGAGCAGTACTTC. Amino acid sequence: CASSEWGKGYEQYF.

The chain joins TRBV30 to TRBJ1-4, with D tentatively TRBD1 (5 bases). Germline CDR1 and CDR2: GTSNPN and SVGIG (reference sequence). This CDR3 is 14 amino acids long. With 0 bases removed from V and 6 bases from J, the gap between germline ends came to 11 bases. The CDR3 region is CAWSVSRVYEKLFF. The CDR3 region has the DNA TGTGCCTGGAGTGTCTCCAGGGTTTATGAAAAACTGTTTTTT.

The CDR3 sequence: CASGLKWNTEAFF. The CDR3 bases are TGTGCCAGCGGGCTAAAATGGAACACTGAAGCTTTCTTT. The gene calls are TRBV2 and TRBJ1-1; unclear D gene. The ends were cut back, 8 bases at V and 1 base at J, with 11 bases in the middle. Germline-derived CDR1 and CDR2 are SNHLY and FYNNEI. The length of the CDR3 is 13 residues.

This clone was observed once. This rearrangement joins TRBV25-1 to TRBJ1-2; 7 nucleotides match TRBD1. The V segment lost 6 bases and the J segment 4 bases; nucleotides outside the gene matches: 2. CDR3 size: 12 residues. Germline CDR1 MGHDK, CDR2 SYGVNS. The CDR3 nucleotides are TGTGCCAGCAGCGGACAGGTCTATGGCTACACCTTC. Its protein product is CASSGQVYGYTF.

V usage is TRBV28 and J usage is TRBJ2-7; 10 nucleotides align to TRBD1. The CDR3 runs to 15 residues. V lost 6 bases to trimming and J lost 7 bases; unmatched junction nucleotides: 12. Germline CDR1 reads MDHEN; CDR2 reads SYDVKM. The CDR3 sequence is CASRPTGTGAGEQYF. CDR3 DNA: TGTGCCAGCAGACCCACCGGGACAGGGGCGGGGGAGCAGTACTTC.

J is TRBJ2-5 and V is TRBV7-2, with D possibly called TRBD1 or TRBD2 (5 bases each). Trimming left V 5 bases short and J 7 bases short, with 20 bases between. Germline CDR1 is SGHTA and CDR2 is FQGNSA. This CDR3 has 15 residues. The CDR3 is CASSPTRQSSGTQYF. The CDR3 coding sequence is TGTGCCAGCAGCCCTACTAGACAGAGTTCGGGGACCCAGTACTTC.

The genes are TRBV2 and TRBJ2-7; 12 nucleotides agree with TRBD2. Germline V gene sequence: CDR1 SNHLY, CDR2 FYNNEI. Trimming at V came to 8 bases and at J to 5 bases, leaving 10 bases not matched to a gene. This CDR3 contains 15 residues. The CDR3 region has the DNA TGTGCCAGCCATTGGGCTAGCGGGGGGGAACACGAGCAGTACTTC. Translation gives CASHWASGGEHEQYF.

This chain joins TRBV18 and TRBJ1-2; possibly TRBD1 for D (5 bases). With 3 bases removed from V and 0 bases from J, the gap between germline ends came to 11 bases. The CDR3 loop spans 15 amino acids. The germline V gene encodes CDR1 KGHSH and CDR2 LQKENI. The CDR3 coding sequence is TGTGCCAGCTCACCCCAGGAGGGGACTAACTATGGCTACACCTTC. Translation: CASSPQEGTNYGYTF.

In its sample, this clone was seen a few times. This chain connects TRBV11-1 to TRBJ1-2, with D perhaps matching TRBD1 (5 bases). V was clipped by 4 bases and J by 3 bases, with 15 bases between them. Germline lookup yields CDR1 SGHAT and CDR2 FQDESV (reference sequence). The CDR3 has 15 amino acids. The CDR3 DNA follows: TGTGCCAGCAGCTCAAACAGGCGACTGGACTATGGCTACACCTTC. Translated, it gives CASSSNRRLDYGYTF. The variable domain in full, with the rest retrieved from reference TRBV11-1 and TRBJ1-2, is EAEVAQSPRYKITEKSQAVAFWCDPISGHATLYWYRQILGQGPELLVQFQDESVVDDSQLPKDRFSAERLKGVDSTLKIQPAELGDSAMYLCASSSNRRLDYGYTFGSGTRLTVV.

The chain employs TRBV6-5 and TRBJ1-6; 9 positions agree with TRBD1. This CDR3 contains 14 residues. Germline V gene lookup returns CDR1 MNHEY and CDR2 SVGAGI. Losses at the gene ends were 6 bases for V and 9 bases for J; bases not matched to a gene: 6. The CDR3 region has the DNA TGTGCCAGCAGATCTGACAGGGGGGGTTCACCCCTCCACTTT. Its translation: CASRSDRGGSPLHF.

The chain joins TRBV5-6 to TRBJ2-1; 10 nucleotides match TRBD2. CDR1 is SGHDT, CDR2 YYEEEE, per germline. Trimming took 1 base from V and 6 from J; bases not matched to a gene: 7. CDR3 length: 16 residues. The CDR3 sequence: CASSLLIRTSGNEQFF. CDR3 coding DNA: TGTGCCAGCAGCTTGTTGATCAGGACTAGCGGCAATGAGCAGTTCTTC.

This chain links TRBV7-8 with TRBJ1-4, with D uncertain. Germline CDR1 and CDR2: SGHVS and FQNEAQ. Deletions cut 2 bases from V and 0 bases from J, with 4 bases between. CDR3 length: 14 residues. In nucleotides, the CDR3 is TGTGCCAGCAGCTTACAAGCAACTAATGAAAAACTGTTTTTT. Translating it yields CASSLQATNEKLFF.

The CDR3 protein is CASSNLGETQYF. The CDR3 DNA reads TGCGCCAGCAGCAACTTGGGAGAGACCCAGTACTTC. This chain links TRBV5-1 with TRBJ2-5, with D unresolved. CDR1 is SGHRS and CDR2 is YFSETQ in the germline V gene. Trimming left V 4 bases short and J 4 bases short, with 8 bases between. This CDR3 region has 12 residues.

The rearrangement links TRBV27 to TRBJ1-1, with D unresolved. The CDR3 is 14 amino acids. The germline gives CDR1 MNHEY, CDR2 SMNVEV (reference sequence). Deletions cut 3 bases from V and 0 bases from J, with 8 bases between. The CDR3 nucleotides are TGTGCCAGCAGTTTGACATGGCTGAACACTGAAGCTTTCTTT. This translates into CASSLTWLNTEAFF.

J is TRBJ2-5 and V is TRBV7-8; 8 bases are shared with TRBD2. The CDR3 has 15 residues. CDR1 is SGHVS, CDR2 FQNEAQ, per germline. With 5 bases clipped from V and 1 base from J, the junction kept 6 bases outside the gene matches. CDR3 protein: CASSIQRGLQETQYF. The CDR3 region has the DNA TGTGCCAGCAGCATACAGCGGGGGCTCCAAGAGACCCAGTACTTC.

V is TRBV5-8 and J is TRBJ2-2; weak D call: TRBD1 (6 bases). Germline loops: CDR1 SGHTS, CDR2 YDEGEE. This CDR3 is built from 15 residues. With 2 bases removed from V and 7 bases from J, the gap between germline ends came to 15 bases. The CDR3 sequence is CASSFMGATNGELFF. DNA of the CDR3: TGTGCCAGCAGCTTTATGGGGGCGACGAACGGGGAGCTGTTTTTT. The whole variable domain, remainder taken from reference TRBV5-8 and TRBJ2-2, is EAGVTQSPTHLIKTRGQQATLRCSPISGHTSVYWYQQALGLGLQFLLWYDEGEERNRGNFPPRFSGRQFPNYSSELNVNALELEDSALYLCASSFMGATNGELFFGEGSRLTVL.